This record concerns one T cell receptor (beta chain) sequence. The antigen remains undetermined. The table came from immunoSEQ multiplex PCR; TCRdb's copy has only in-frame clones and leaves some out. The sample includes over 110,000 clones, roughly nine tenths of them seen just once. Deletions cut 2 bases from V and 3 bases from J, with 8 bases between. The CDR3 loop spans 13 amino acids. Germline lookup yields CDR1 MNHEY and CDR2 SVGEGT. The data stem from a study of T cell responses to AZD1222 COVID-19 vaccine. The study's findings and limits: The donors showed a predominance of white British ancestry and of females, with possible underestimation of clonal diversity. A rise in Spike-specific TCR breadth and depth followed two AZD1222 doses.

Recipients boosted at about 4 weeks or about 12 weeks are pooled. V is TRBV6-2 or TRBV6-3 and J is TRBJ2-7; D unresolved. The receptor's source is an adult who received the AZD1222 COVID-19 vaccine. Sequenced here: peripheral blood, sampled 28 days after the second AZD1222 dose. This CDR3 is CASSYPASYEQYV. The CDR3 DNA reads TGTGCCAGCAGTTACCCGGCAAGCTACGAGCAGTACGTC.